This T cell receptor beta chain was sequenced in a study of T cell responses to AZD1222 COVID-19 vaccine. Study results and caveats: Regions 160-218 and 743-854 dominated among vaccine-associated CD4 TCRs spanning spike.

Looked up from germline, CDR1 is SGHRS and CDR2 is YFSETQ. V was clipped by 0 bases and J by 3 bases, with 12 bases between them. This CDR3 region has 15 residues. In the case of this clone: Its specificity is not known.

Libraries were prepared by immunoSEQ multiplex PCR; TCRdb keeps only in-frame clonotypes and omits some of them. The sample holds about 110,000 clones, around 90% seen once. The chain recombines TRBV5-1 with TRBJ1-2, with D tentatively TRBD1 (5 bases). The sequences come from peripheral blood, collected on day 0 of AZD1222 vaccination. The sequence derives from an adult in good health. The chain's CDR3 is CASSLDGTGDYGYTF. CDR3 bases: TGCGCCAGCAGCTTGGACGGGACGGGGGACTATGGCTACACCTTC.